This T cell receptor (beta chain) appears in the sequencing data of a study of OX40 agonist ivuxolimab in advanced cancers. Study-wide background: The treatment was a fully human IgG2 OX40 agonist, ivuxolimab. Patients receiving dose escalation had hepatocellular carcinoma, melanoma, renal cell or head and neck cancer. The mean age was roughly 60 years, ranging from about 23 to 79, with under 90% of participants male. Partial responses were observed in three patients, of whom one had hepatocellular carcinoma and two had cutaneous melanoma.

CDR1 ENHRY and CDR2 SYGVKD come from the germline V gene. Trimming took 0 bases from V and 0 from J, leaving 12 bases between them. The CDR3 sequence is 17 residues long. TCRdb's table, derived via immunoSEQ multiplex PCR, lists solely in-frame clones and lacks some. The sample has around 100,000 clones, 85% to 90% seen once. V usage is TRBV10-3 and J usage is TRBJ2-1; a weak D match, TRBD2 (5 bases). The sequenced sample was CD4+ or CD8+ T cells sorted from blood, obtained in a trial of the OX40 agonist ivuxolimab. This TCR derives from an adult with an advanced solid tumor such as melanoma, head and neck, liver or kidney cancer. For the CDR3, the DNA is TGTGCCATCAGTGAGTCGAAGATTGGGAGCTCCTACAATGAGCAGTTCTTC. It translates to CAISESKIGSSYNEQFF.